This TCR beta chain derives from a study of a mutant IDH1 vaccine in newly diagnosed glioma. As for the study in general: Sex distribution of treated patients was approximately 60% male and around 40% female; mean age was about 40 years. Prior therapy was radiotherapy, temozolomide, or both; most received both. Study conclusions and caveats: The authors found pseudoprogression apparently unrelated to changes in top peripheral T cell clonotypes. Among all patients, vaccine-induced immune responses occurred in approximately 94%.

As to this clone: Its antigen is currently unknown.

Libraries were prepared by immunoSEQ multiplex PCR; TCRdb keeps only in-frame clonotypes and omits some of them. Among about 36,000 clones listed, approximately 92% were seen once. The V and J ends lost 0 bases and 6 bases, in that order; junction bases with no gene match: 6. From germline, CDR1 is LNHNV and CDR2 YYDKDF (reference sequence). CDR3 length: 15 amino acids. Documented time point: baseline, week 1 (first vaccination visit). The treatment is: pre-vaccination baseline after standard-of-care therapy. V gene TRBV15 combines with J gene TRBJ1-2; 8 bases fit TRBD1. This clonotype originated in a man aged 18-30 years with glioma. Here the sequenced sample was PBMCs, taken from a glioma patient treated with radiotherapy, temozolomide or both. Written as DNA, the CDR3 is TGTGCCACCAGCAGAGAACAGGGGGTGTGGAATGGCTACACCTTC. Its translation is CATSREQGVWNGYTF.